These 29 T cell receptor beta chains came from one sample sequenced in a study of cytomegalovirus exposure and HLA in healthy donors. 13 Jbeta primers and 60 Vbeta primers were used for the PCR. Clones were sequenced by immunoSEQ multiplex PCR, and TCRdb holds only the in-frame ones, with some missing. Among over 100,000 clones listed, around 82% were seen once. The sample taken for sequencing was PBMCs. These receptors were taken from a woman aged 40 to 50 in good health and CMV-seronegative.

This clone has only one observation. The chain carries TRBV18 and TRBJ2-5; weak D call: TRBD2 (5 bases). Germline-derived CDR1 and CDR2 are KGHSH and LQKENI. This CDR3 comprises 14 residues. Deletions cut 2 bases from V and 6 bases from J, with 13 bases between. DNA for the CDR3: TGTGCCAGCTCACCAACCGAGGGTGCGAAGACCCAGTACTTC. Translation: CASSPTEGAKTQYF.

The V and J genes are TRBV7-2 and TRBJ2-5; the D gene is possibly TRBD1 (6 bases). Trimming stripped 5 bases from V and 5 bases from J, with 18 bases between. Germline CDR1 SGHTA, CDR2 FQGNSA. The CDR3 length is 15 residues. CDR3 DNA sequence: TGTGCCAGCAGCGATGTCTCAGGGGCTGGGGAGACCCAGTACTTC. It codes for CASSDVSGAGETQYF.

There are a few counts of this clone. The chain employs TRBV21-1 and TRBJ2-1; the table assigns TRBD2, which was not confirmed against the DNA. TRBV21-1 corresponds to a pseudogene. The CDR3 loop spans 19 amino acids. The CDR3: CASSKARQRRLAGGNEQFF. The CDR3 DNA follows: TGTGCCAGCAGCAAAGCGAGACAGAGACGGCTAGCGGGAGGAAATGAGCAGTTCTTC.

The rearrangement uses TRBV28 and TRBJ1-2; D might be TRBD1 (5 bases). The V gene's germline CDR1 is MDHEN and CDR2 SYDVKM. V dropped 4 bases and J dropped 4 bases, with 19 bases sitting between them. CDR3 length: 16 amino acids. CDR3: CASSYPVGGITYGYTF. DNA for the CDR3: TGTGCCAGCAGTTACCCGGTCGGGGGTATAACCTATGGCTACACCTTC.

This chain links TRBV9 with TRBJ2-7, with D perhaps TRBD2 (5 bases). The CDR3 loop spans 16 amino acids. Germline CDR1 SGDLS, CDR2 YYNGEE. Trimming left V 4 bases short and J 0 bases short, with 17 bases between. The CDR3 sequence is CASSLSDYNPSYEQYF. As DNA, the CDR3 is TGTGCCAGCAGCCTATCAGACTACAACCCCTCCTACGAGCAGTACTTC.

The chain links TRBV28 to TRBJ1-2, with 7 bases lining up with TRBD1. Per the germline V gene, CDR1 is MDHEN and CDR2 is SYDVKM. The junction had 11 bases not matched to a gene; V was cut back by 2 bases and J by 8 bases. The CDR3 sequence is 15 residues long. Written as DNA, the CDR3 is TGTGCCAGCAGTTTAGGGACAGTGTCTATGCGGGGCTACACCTTC. It yields the protein CASSLGTVSMRGYTF.

CDR3 amino acids: CAWSRQAPGAFF. The CDR3, as DNA: TGTGCCTGGTCTCGCCAAGCCCCGGGGGCTTTCTTT. V is TRBV30 and J is TRBJ1-1; D is unresolved. Germline V gene data show CDR1 as GTSNPN and CDR2 as SVGIG (reference sequence). V was clipped by 5 bases and J by 11 bases, with 18 bases between them. This CDR3 is built from 12 residues.

Notes on this clone: Mismatch with germline at one junction end may stem from a read error. CDR3 nucleotides: TGTGTCAGCAGCTTAATACTAGCGGGAGATACCGGGGAGCTGTTTTTT. Residues: CVSSLILAGDTGELFF. The rearrangement links TRBV5-6 to TRBJ2-2; 11 bases are a match to TRBD2. CDR1 and CDR2 (germline): SGHDT, YYEEEE. The CDR3 covers 16 residues.

The CDR3 nucleotides read TGTGCCAGCAGTTTGGGGACAGGGGGCTTAAGAGAGCAGTACTTC. It specifies CASSLGTGGLREQYF. The chain recombines TRBV28 with TRBJ2-7; 12 bases align to TRBD1. Germline V gene sequence: CDR1 MDHEN, CDR2 SYDVKM. The CDR3 length is 15 residues. The V segment lost 3 bases and the J segment 7 bases; nucleotides outside the gene matches: 7.

The rearrangement joins TRBV5-8 to TRBJ2-7, with a possible D match to TRBD1 (6 bases). The CDR3 extends over 12 amino acids. Trimming removed 4 bases at V and 5 bases at J, with 10 bases between. Germline CDR1 SGHTS, CDR2 YDEGEE. This chain's CDR3 is CASSLNRDEQYF. In nucleotides, the CDR3 is TGTGCCAGCAGCCTGAACAGGGACGAGCAGTACTTC.

The J gene is TRBJ2-5, the V gene TRBV7-2; no definite D call. V was trimmed by 5 bases and J by 3 bases, leaving 7 bases between them. The CDR3 is 12 amino acids. Germline lookup yields CDR1 SGHTA and CDR2 FQGNSA. The CDR3 protein is CASSNIKETQYF. The CDR3 DNA reads as TGTGCCAGCAGCAACATTAAAGAGACCCAGTACTTC.

The chain couples TRBV7-2 to TRBJ2-1; 9 bases line up with TRBD2. Germline V gene lookup returns CDR1 SGHTA and CDR2 FQGNSA. Trimming took 8 bases from V and 1 from J; bases not matched to a gene: 6. The CDR3 has 15 residues. DNA of the CDR3: TGTGCCAGCCGACAACTAGCGGGTTCCTACAATGAGCAGTTCTTC. It translates to CASRQLAGSYNEQFF.

The CDR3 DNA reads TGTGCCAGTAGTATGGGTGTCCAGGGGGGCGCCGGGGGTACTGAAGCTTTCTTT. Amino acids: CASSMGVQGGAGGTEAFF. The rearrangement uses TRBV19 and TRBJ1-1; 7 nucleotides align to TRBD1. The J segment lost 5 bases and the V segment lost 3 bases, leaving 18 bases of the junction unmatched. This CDR3 is built from 18 residues. CDR1 LNHDA and CDR2 SQIVND come from the germline V gene (reference sequence).

CDR3 residues: CASSSPGEDTQYF. The CDR3 coding sequence is TGTGCCAGCAGCTCCCCAGGGGAAGATACGCAGTATTTT. The chain uses TRBV7-2 and TRBJ2-3; TRBD1 is a possible D gene (6 bases). This CDR3 contains 13 residues. Germline-derived CDR1 and CDR2 are SGHTA and FQGNSA. V shed 4 bases and J shed 5 bases, with 10 bases lying between them. Using reference TRBV7-2 and TRBJ2-3 for the parts outside the CDR3, the full variable domain is GAGVSQSPSNKVTEKGKDVELRCDPISGHTALYWYRQSLGQGLEFLIYFQGNSAPDKSGLPSDRFSAERTGGSVSTLTIQRTQQEDSAVYLCASSSPGEDTQYFGPGTRLTVL.

This clone turned up a few times. The chain links TRBV2 to TRBJ2-7; TRBD2 matches at 7 bases. Germline CDR1 SNHLY, CDR2 FYNNEI. The CDR3 sequence is 14 residues long. V lost 8 bases, J lost 3 bases, and 10 bases stayed unmatched. This chain's CDR3 is CASEGLPDNYEQYF. CDR3 nucleotide sequence: TGTGCCAGCGAGGGACTACCGGACAACTACGAGCAGTACTTC.

The V call is TRBV4-3, the J call TRBJ2-6, with D possibly being TRBD2 (5 bases). Trimming left V 4 bases short and J 0 bases short, with 10 bases between. CDR1 is LGHNA and CDR2 is YSLEER in the germline V gene. This CDR3 is 16 amino acids long. CDR3 loop: CASSPQEGSGANVLTF. CDR3 bases: TGCGCCAGCAGCCCCCAAGAGGGCTCTGGGGCCAACGTCCTGACTTTC.

The V call is TRBV27, the J call TRBJ2-7, with 8 bases lining up with TRBD1. Trimming cost V 6 bases and J 8 bases; bases outside gene matches: 9. Germline CDR1 MNHEY, CDR2 SMNVEV (reference sequence). The CDR3 extends over 13 amino acids. The CDR3 loop reads CASSPRQGNQQYF. The CDR3 DNA reads as TGTGCCAGCAGCCCAAGACAGGGGAACCAGCAGTACTTC.

V usage is TRBV27 and J usage is TRBJ2-6; D gene ambiguous. CDR1 and CDR2 from the germline V gene are MNHEY and SMNVEV (reference sequence). Between the trimmed V and J ends, which lost 3 bases and 2 bases, there was a span of 2 bases. This CDR3 is built from 13 residues. The CDR3: CASSFTGANVLTF. CDR3 DNA: TGTGCCAGCAGTTTTACTGGGGCCAACGTCCTGACTTTC.

The chain recombines TRBV9 with TRBJ2-1, with TRBD1 as a possible D gene (7 bases). Germline CDR1 and CDR2: SGDLS and YYNGEE. The CDR3 has 17 residues. Trimming cost V 0 bases and J 4 bases, with 17 bases left between them. The CDR3 nucleotides are TGTGCCAGCAGCGTAGGATCGACAGGGAGGAGGTACAATGAGCAGTTCTTC. Its translation is CASSVGSTGRRYNEQFF.

This clone was seen a single time. The chain recombines TRBV19 with TRBJ2-2, with a tentative D call TRBD1 (6 bases). The CDR3 has 14 amino acids. V lost 7 bases and J 5 bases, leaving 14 bases between the germline ends. Germline loops: CDR1 LNHDA, CDR2 SQIVND (reference sequence). The CDR3 is CASTDRHGTGELFF. The CDR3, as DNA: TGTGCCAGTACAGACAGGCACGGAACCGGGGAGCTGTTTTTT.

This chain connects TRBV5-1 to TRBJ1-1, with unresolved D. V was trimmed by 0 bases and J by 3 bases, leaving 12 bases between them. The CDR3 length is 15 residues. Germline loops: CDR1 SGHRS, CDR2 YFSETQ. CDR3 in amino acids: CASSLETGRYTEAFF. The CDR3 bases are TGCGCCAGCAGCTTGGAAACCGGGAGGTACACTGAAGCTTTCTTT.

J is TRBJ2-3 and V is TRBV7-9; TRBD2 might be the D (6 bases). The CDR3 loop spans 19 amino acids. The germline V and J ends were trimmed by 5 bases and 5 bases, with 29 bases remaining between them. Germline V lookup: CDR1 SEHNR, CDR2 FQNEAQ (reference sequence). CDR3 amino acids: CASSRMGGSSLTVVDTQYF. In nucleotides, the CDR3 is TGTGCCAGCAGCAGGATGGGGGGTTCGTCCCTCACTGTGGTAGATACGCAGTATTTT. Together with reference TRBV7-9 and TRBJ2-3, the CDR3 gives the full variable domain: DTGVSQNPRHKITKRGQNVTFRCDPISEHNRLYWYRQTLGQGPEFLTYFQNEAQLEKSRLLSDRFSAERPKGSFSTLEIQRTEQGDSAMYLCASSRMGGSSLTVVDTQYFGPGTRLTVL.

On this clone: One end of the junction does not line up with germline, which may come from a read error. Other DNA sequences in this specimen translate into the identical CDR3. This rearrangement joins TRBV4-2 to TRBJ1-2; the D is unclear. This CDR3 is built from 12 residues. Germline V gives CDR1 LGHNA, CDR2 YNFKEQ. The CDR3 loop is CASSQDIYGYTF. CDR3 nucleotide sequence: TGTGCTAGCAGCCAAGACATCTATGGCTACACCTTC.

The chain has TRBV7-9 and TRBJ2-1, with a possible D match to TRBD2 (5 bases). Trimming took off 3 bases at V and 5 bases at J, with 5 bases between the two ends. CDR1 and CDR2 (germline): SEHNR, FQNEAQ (reference sequence). The CDR3 totals 12 residues. This CDR3 reads CASSFGDNEQFF. In DNA, the CDR3 is TGTGCCAGCAGCTTCGGGGACAATGAGCAGTTCTTC.

In this sample, this clone turned up once. The gene calls are TRBV9 and TRBJ2-7; 7 bases are a match to TRBD2. Per germline, CDR1 SGDLS and CDR2 YYNGEE. Trimming cost V 4 bases and J 3 bases; bases outside gene matches: 10. CDR3 size: 15 residues. This chain's CDR3 is CASSSSAGTYYEQYF. CDR3 in DNA: TGTGCCAGCAGCTCTTCAGCGGGAACGTACTACGAGCAGTACTTC.

This chain links TRBV9 with TRBJ2-6, with 9 positions matching TRBD1. CDR3 length equals 17 residues. Germline trimming cut 0 bases from V and 2 bases from J; bases unmatched to any gene: 3. Germline values: CDR1 SGDLS, CDR2 YYNGEE. This CDR3 reads CASSVAGTGPGANVLTF. The CDR3 DNA follows: TGTGCCAGCAGCGTAGCCGGGACAGGGCCTGGGGCCAACGTCCTGACTTTC.

This chain joins TRBV6-1 and TRBJ2-7; the match to TRBD2 covers 11 bases. CDR1 is MNHNS, CDR2 SASEGT, per germline. CDR3 length equals 14 residues. V dropped 4 bases and J dropped 3; count of bases not matched to a gene: 2. The chain's CDR3 is CASSGGTSGYEQYF. The CDR3 DNA reads as TGTGCCAGCAGTGGCGGGACTAGCGGCTACGAGCAGTACTTC.

The chain links TRBV27 to TRBJ1-2, with 7 bases fitting TRBD1. The CDR3 runs to 12 residues. The V gene's germline CDR1 is MNHEY and CDR2 SMNVEV (reference sequence). J lost 7 bases, V lost 8 bases, and 7 bases had no gene match. This chain's CDR3 is CASGRRDSGYTF. DNA of the CDR3: TGTGCCAGCGGACGTAGGGACAGTGGCTACACCTTC.

CDR3 region: CASSLVANYGYTF. CDR3 coding DNA: TGTGCCAGCAGCTTGGTAGCTAACTATGGCTACACCTTC. The gene calls are TRBV5-8 and TRBJ1-2; D unclear. CDR1 and CDR2 from the germline V gene are SGHTS and YDEGEE. The CDR3 has 13 amino acids. Trimming removed 0 bases at V and 0 bases at J, with 3 bases between.